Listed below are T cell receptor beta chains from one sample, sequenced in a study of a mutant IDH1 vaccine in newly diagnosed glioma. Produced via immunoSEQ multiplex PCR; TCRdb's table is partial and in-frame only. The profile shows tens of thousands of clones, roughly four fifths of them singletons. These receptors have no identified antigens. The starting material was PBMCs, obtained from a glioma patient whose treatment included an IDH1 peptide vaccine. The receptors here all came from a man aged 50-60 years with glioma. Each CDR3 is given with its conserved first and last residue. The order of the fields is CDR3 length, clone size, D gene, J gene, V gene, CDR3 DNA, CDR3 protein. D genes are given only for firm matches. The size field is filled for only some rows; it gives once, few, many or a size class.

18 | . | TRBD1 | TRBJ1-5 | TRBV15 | TGTGCCACCAGCAGATACGGACAGGGTAAATCATCGGATCAGCCCCAGCATTTT | CATSRYGQGKSSDQPQHF
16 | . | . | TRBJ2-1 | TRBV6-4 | TGTGCCAGCAACAAAGAGGCGGGGGCCTCCTACAATGAGCAGTTCTTC | CASNKEAGASYNEQFF
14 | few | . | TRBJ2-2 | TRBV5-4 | TGTGCCAGCAGCCCTGGAGGCAACCGCGGGGAGCTGTTTTTT | CASSPGGNRGELFF
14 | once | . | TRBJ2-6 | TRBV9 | TGTGCCAGCAGCGTAGAAAGCGGGGCCAACGTCCTGACTTTC | CASSVESGANVLTF
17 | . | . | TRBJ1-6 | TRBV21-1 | TGTGCCAGCCCAAACAGGGTAAAGGGGTCCTATAATTCACCCCTCCACTTT | CASPNRVKGSYNSPLHF
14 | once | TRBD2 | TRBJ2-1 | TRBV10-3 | TGTGCCATCAGCTTGGCGGGGGGCCACGGTGAGCAGTTCTTC | CAISLAGGHGEQFF
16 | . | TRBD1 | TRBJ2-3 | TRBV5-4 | TGTGCCAGCAGCACCGGGACAGGGGGTAAGACAGATACGCAGTATTTT | CASSTGTGGKTDTQYF
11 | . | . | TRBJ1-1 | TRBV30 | TGTGCCTGGAATCGTGGTTGGGAGGCTTTCTTT | CAWNRGWEAFF
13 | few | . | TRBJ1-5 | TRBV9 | TGTGCCAGCAGCCCAGACACCAATCAGCCCCAGCATTTT | CASSPDTNQPQHF
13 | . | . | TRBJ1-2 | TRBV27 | TGTGCCAGCAGACCAACGGACGCCTATGGCTACACCTTC | CASRPTDAYGYTF
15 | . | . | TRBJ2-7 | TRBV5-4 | TGTGCCAGCAGCTCGAAGGCAGTCGGTTCCTACGAGCAGTACTTC | CASSSKAVGSYEQYF
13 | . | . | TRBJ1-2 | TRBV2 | TGTGCCAGCAGGGGGAACAGGGAAGGCGGCTACACCTTC | CASRGNREGGYTF
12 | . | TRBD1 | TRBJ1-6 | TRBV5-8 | TGTGCCAGCAGCTGGGACAGAACCTTACTCCACTTT | CASSWDRTLLHF
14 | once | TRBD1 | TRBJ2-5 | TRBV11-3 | TGTGCCAGCAGCGCCCGACAGGGGGAAGAGACCCAGTACTTC | CASSARQGEETQYF
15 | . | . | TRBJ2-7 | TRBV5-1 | TGCGCCAGCAGCTTGGCGGGGGGCGCTTCGAACGAGCAGTACTTC | CASSLAGGASNEQYF
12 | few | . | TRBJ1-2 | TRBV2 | TGTGCCAGCGATTTACAGGGCTATGGCTACACCTTC | CASDLQGYGYTF
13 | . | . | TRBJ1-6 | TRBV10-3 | TGTGCCATCAGGGGCAGAAATAATTCACCCCTCCACTTT | CAIRGRNNSPLHF
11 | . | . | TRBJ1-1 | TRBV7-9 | TGTGCCAGCAGCTTAGGCGGGGAGGCTTTCTTT | CASSLGGEAFF
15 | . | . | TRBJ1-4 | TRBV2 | TGTGCCAGCAGAAAAAAGGGGGAGACTAATGAAAAACTGTTTTTT | CASRKKGETNEKLFF
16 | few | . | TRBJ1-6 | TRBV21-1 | TGTGCCAGCCGTGGGGAGGGTAGAACCTCTAATTCACCCCTCCACTTT | CASRGEGRTSNSPLHF
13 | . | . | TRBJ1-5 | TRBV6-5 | TGTGCCAGCAGTTCGTATAGCAATCAGCCCCAGCATTTT | CASSSYSNQPQHF
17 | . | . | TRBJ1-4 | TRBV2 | TGTGCCAGCAGTGAAGCGGCGAGGGGAAGAACTAATGAAAAACTGTTTTTT | CASSEAARGRTNEKLFF
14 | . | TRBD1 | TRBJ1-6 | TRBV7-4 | TGTGCCAGCAGCCCCGACCTGGACAGGGACAGCCTCCACTTT | CASSPDLDRDSLHF
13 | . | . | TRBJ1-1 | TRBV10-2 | TGCGCCAGCAGAGCGGGGGGCAACACTGAAGCTTTCTTT | CASRAGGNTEAFF